These 20 T cell receptor beta chains share one sample of origin, sequenced in a study of blood T cell repertoires in COVID-19. Profiled with immunoSEQ multiplex PCR; TCRdb holds only in-frame clones, not every one. The sample yields 350,000 to 400,000 clones, around 89% seen once. Sequenced sample: PBMCs or T cells enriched from blood (not recorded which). All receptors derive from a man aged 18 to 29 who had recovered from COVID-19.

The sample holds a few counts of this clone. This chain connects TRBV20-1 to TRBJ2-1; D ambiguous. Germline V gene data show CDR1 as DFQATT and CDR2 as SNEGSKA (reference sequence). V was shortened by 3 bases and J by 8 bases, with 14 bases between the two germline ends. There are 13 residues in the CDR3. CDR3 bases: TGCAGTGCTAGTGATCCCGGTATGGATGAGCAGTTCTTC. Protein product: CSASDPGMDEQFF.

The rearrangement links TRBV5-6 to TRBJ1-1, with D possibly matching TRBD1 (5 bases). The CDR3 length is 13 residues. Per the germline V gene, CDR1 is SGHDT and CDR2 is YYEEEE. V was shortened by 4 bases and J by 4 bases, with 11 bases between the two germline ends. The CDR3 DNA reads TGTGCCAGCAGCAGTGGGGGGTTCACTGAAGCTTTCTTT. It is translated as CASSSGGFTEAFF. The full variable domain, its missing parts supplied by reference TRBV5-6 and TRBJ1-1, is DAGVTQSPTHLIKTRGQQVTLRCSPKSGHDTVSWYQQALGQGPQFIFQYYEEEERQRGNFPDRFSGHQFPNYSSELNVNALLLGDSALYLCASSSGGFTEAFFGQGTRLTVV.

This clone was seen a single time. The genes are TRBV7-9 and TRBJ2-3, with 12 bases fitting TRBD2. The CDR3 contains 16 residues. The ends lost 3 bases at V and 0 bases at J; junction bases unmatched: 1. CDR1 is SEHNR, CDR2 FQNEAQ, per germline (reference sequence). This CDR3 reads CASSLGLAGSTDTQYF. The CDR3 coding sequence is TGTGCCAGCAGCTTGGGACTAGCGGGTAGCACAGATACGCAGTATTTT.

The genes are TRBV2 and TRBJ2-1; 10 bases are a match to TRBD2. CDR1 SNHLY and CDR2 FYNNEI come from the germline V gene. The CDR3 covers 15 residues. With 6 bases clipped from V and 6 bases from J, the junction kept 8 bases outside the gene matches. The CDR3 DNA reads TGTGCCAGCAGCGCCAGCGGGAGGGGACGCAATGAGCAGTTCTTC. Its translation is CASSASGRGRNEQFF. Full variable domain (remainder filled in from reference TRBV2 and TRBJ2-1): EPEVTQTPSHQVTQMGQEVILRCVPISNHLYFYWYRQILGQKVEFLVSFYNNEISEKSEIFDDQFSVERPDGSNFTLKIRSTKLEDSAMYFCASSASGRGRNEQFFGPGTRLTVL.

A single count supports this clone. V gene TRBV28 combines with J gene TRBJ1-2; possible D gene TRBD1, 6 bases. Deletions cut 3 bases from V and 2 bases from J, with 7 bases between. Germline lookup yields CDR1 MDHEN and CDR2 SYDVKM. This CDR3 is built from 13 residues. The CDR3 DNA reads TGTGCCAGCAGTTTTGGACAGAACTATGGCTACACCTTC. Amino acid sequence: CASSFGQNYGYTF.

This clone was observed once. The genes are TRBV4-3 and TRBJ2-1; 10 bases match TRBD2. Germline V gene data show CDR1 as LGHNA and CDR2 as YSLEER. The CDR3 extends over 17 amino acids. V was clipped by 0 bases and J by 9 bases; unmatched bases: 11. CDR3 sequence reads: CASSQDRAGGLGVEQFF. The CDR3, as DNA: TGCGCCAGCAGCCAAGATCGAGCGGGAGGGCTAGGTGTTGAGCAGTTCTTC.

The chain combines TRBV7-9 with TRBJ1-1; D is ambiguous. Germline V gives CDR1 SEHNR, CDR2 FQNEAQ (reference sequence). This CDR3 is built from 16 residues. Trimming pared 1 base from V and 0 bases from J, leaving 12 bases between. The CDR3, as DNA: TGTGCCAGCAGCTTAGTGCCGTCAGTTATGAACACTGAAGCTTTCTTT. It is translated as CASSLVPSVMNTEAFF.

The CDR3 spells CASSARDSNQPQHF. In nucleotides, the CDR3 is TGTGCCAGCAGTGCCCGGGACAGTAATCAGCCCCAGCATTTT. The rearrangement joins TRBV25-1 to TRBJ1-5; TRBD1 aligns across 7 bases. This CDR3 has 14 amino acids. V dropped 4 bases and J dropped 4; count of bases not matched to a gene: 4. Germline V gene lookup returns CDR1 MGHDK and CDR2 SYGVNS.

This sequence joins TRBV28 and TRBJ2-7; 12 bases fit TRBD1. V was pared by 6 bases and J by 4 bases, with 10 bases of the junction left unmatched. CDR3 length: 16 amino acids. Germline CDR1 MDHEN, CDR2 SYDVKM. CDR3 sequence (DNA): TGTGCCAGCAGGCTCGGGACAGGGGGCGAAGGGTACGAGCAGTACTTC. As protein: CASRLGTGGEGYEQYF.

This clone was seen just once. The V call is TRBV6-6, the J call TRBJ2-3; 9 bases match TRBD2. Germline lookup yields CDR1 MNHNY and CDR2 SVGAGI (reference sequence). Trimming took 2 bases from V and 5 from J; bases not matched to a gene: 8. CDR3 length: 16 residues. The CDR3 region is CASSYGRGGRRDTQYF. In nucleotides, the CDR3 is TGTGCCAGCAGTTACGGGCGGGGGGGCCGTAGAGATACGCAGTATTTT.

The chain links TRBV2 to TRBJ1-1; possible D gene TRBD1, 6 bases. The CDR3 spans 12 residues. Looked up from germline, CDR1 is SNHLY and CDR2 is FYNNEI. V dropped 9 bases and J dropped 1 base, with 9 bases sitting between them. The CDR3 DNA is TGTGCCAGAGGGACATCGAACACTGAAGCTTTCTTT. Its protein is CARGTSNTEAFF.

The V and J genes are TRBV2 and TRBJ2-7; the match to TRBD1 covers 9 bases. V lost 6 bases, J lost 0 bases, and 6 bases stayed unmatched. The CDR3 has 15 residues. Germline loops: CDR1 SNHLY, CDR2 FYNNEI. The CDR3 DNA follows: TGTGCCAGCAGCGCTACGACAGGGGGCTCCTACGAGCAGTACTTC. Protein: CASSATTGGSYEQYF.

This chain links TRBV5-1 with TRBJ2-2; D is possibly TRBD2 (5 bases). The length of the CDR3 is 17 residues. The germline gives CDR1 SGHRS, CDR2 YFSETQ. Trimming took 6 bases from V and 2 from J, leaving 20 bases between them. The DNA for the CDR3 is TGCGCCAGCACCCCGGGGAATCTGGGTTTTAACACCGGGGAGCTGTTTTTT. This encodes CASTPGNLGFNTGELFF.

As concerns this clone: Different DNA sequences within this sample yield the same CDR3. The chain joins TRBV10-3 to TRBJ2-7, with 12 bases lining up with TRBD2. This CDR3 region has 13 residues. V trimming: 8 bases; J trimming: 1 base; junction bases outside the gene matches: 0. Germline V gives CDR1 ENHRY, CDR2 SYGVKD. CDR3 amino acids: CAIGLAGSYEQYF. The CDR3 DNA follows: TGTGCCATCGGACTAGCGGGATCCTACGAGCAGTACTTC.

This clone was detected only once. The V call is TRBV7-9, the J call TRBJ1-1, with D possibly matching TRBD1 (6 bases). The V end was cut by 5 bases, the J end by 1 base, with 14 bases between. Germline CDR1 reads SEHNR; CDR2 reads FQNEAQ (reference sequence). The CDR3 length is 15 residues. CDR3 sequence: CASSPLEGGNTEAFF. CDR3 in DNA: TGTGCCAGCAGCCCCCTAGAAGGGGGGAACACTGAAGCTTTCTTT.

The genes are TRBV9 and TRBJ1-1; a weak D match, TRBD1 (6 bases). The CDR3 extends over 16 amino acids. Trimming took off 2 bases at V and 2 bases at J, with 16 bases between the two ends. CDR1 and CDR2 from the germline V gene are SGDLS and YYNGEE. CDR3 bases: TGTGCCAGCAGCGTTTTTTCAGGGGTGAGCAACACTGAAGCTTTCTTT. Amino acids: CASSVFSGVSNTEAFF. The entire variable domain, with the rest obtained from reference TRBV9 and TRBJ1-1, is as follows: DSGVTQTPKHLITATGQRVTLRCSPRSGDLSVYWYQQSLDQGLQFLIQYYNGEERAKGNILERFSAQQFPDLHSELNLSSLELGDSALYFCASSVFSGVSNTEAFFGQGTRLTVV.

This chain links TRBV14 with TRBJ1-1; no definite D call. CDR3 length: 12 residues. The germline V gene has CDR1 SGHDN and CDR2 FVKESK. V gave up 4 bases and J gave up 5 bases, with 8 bases separating them. CDR3: CASSPQRTEAFF. As DNA, the CDR3 is TGTGCCAGCAGCCCACAGCGGACTGAAGCTTTCTTT. The full variable domain, in which reference TRBV14 and TRBJ1-1 provide the parts outside the CDR3, is EAGVTQFPSHSVIEKGQTVTLRCDPISGHDNLYWYRRVMGKEIKFLLHFVKESKQDESGMPNNRFLAERTGGTYSTLKVQPAELEDSGVYFCASSPQRTEAFFGQGTRLTVV.

This clone has just one count. The chain couples TRBV7-2 to TRBJ1-1; no clear D. This CDR3 has 15 residues. Trimming took off 3 bases at V and 4 bases at J, with 15 bases between the two ends. The germline gives CDR1 SGHTA, CDR2 FQGNSA. The CDR3 loop reads CASSFSESAGTEAFF. For the CDR3, the DNA is TGTGCCAGCAGCTTCAGTGAGAGCGCGGGCACTGAAGCTTTCTTT.

On this clone: An end of the junction does not agree with germline; a read error may underlie this. V is TRBV24-1 and J is TRBJ2-3, with 7 bases aligning to TRBD2. Germline loops: CDR1 KGHDR, CDR2 SFDVKD. The CDR3 sequence is 13 residues long. CDR3 residues: CATSDLGGYTQYF. CDR3 coding DNA: TGTGCCACCAGCGATTTGGGGGGGTATACGCAGTATTTT.

This sequence joins TRBV15 and TRBJ2-1; 16 bases match TRBD2. The CDR3 totals 17 residues. J lost 0 bases, V lost 6 bases, and 2 bases had no gene match. Germline V lookup: CDR1 LNHNV, CDR2 YYDKDF (reference sequence). The CDR3 coding sequence is TGTGCCACCAGGGGGACTAGCGGGAGGGTCTCCTACAATGAGCAGTTCTTC. It encodes CATRGTSGRVSYNEQFF.